These 2 T cell receptor beta chains came from one sample sequenced in a study of cytotoxic CD8 clonotypes in ibrutinib-treated CLL. Here immunoSEQ multiplex PCR was the method, and the copy in TCRdb shows in-frame clones only, minus some. The sample contains about 330,000 clones, 67% of which appear only once. Sequenced material: PBMCs, taken after 36 months of ibrutinib treatment. These receptors were obtained from a human donor with chronic lymphocytic leukemia.

The gene calls are TRBV7-3 and TRBJ2-1, with 9 bases matching TRBD2. The V and J ends lost 4 bases and 1 base, in that order; junction bases with no gene match: 2. The CDR3 has 15 residues. Germline CDR1 reads SGHTA; CDR2 reads FQGTGA. CDR3 loop: CASSSGLASYNEQFF. DNA of the CDR3: TGTGCCAGCAGCTCGGGACTAGCTTCCTACAATGAGCAGTTCTTC.

This clone has more than one count but fewer than ten. V gene TRBV7-3 combines with J gene TRBJ2-3; no clear D gene. The germline V gene has CDR1 SGHTA and CDR2 FQGTGA. There are 13 residues in the CDR3. V lost 1 base, J lost 4 bases, and 6 bases lay in between. The DNA of the CDR3 is TGTGCCAGCAGCTTAATCGAGTCAGATACGCAGTATTTT. Translation gives CASSLIESDTQYF.